This T cell receptor (beta chain) was documented in a study of control samples from healthy donors and cancer patients. The CDR3 runs to 12 residues. Trimming left V 5 bases short and J 6 bases short, with 13 bases between. Germline values: CDR1 SQVTM, CDR2 ANQGSEA. Produced via immunoSEQ multiplex PCR; TCRdb's table is partial and in-frame only. The data contain about 170,000 clones, just under 95% of them singletons. The V and J genes are TRBV29-1 and TRBJ1-2; perhaps TRBD1 as D (5 bases). The source material was blood. This receptor was identified in an older woman in good health. As DNA, the CDR3 is TGCAGCGTTTCGTCAGGGAATCATGGCTACACCTTC. Translation gives CSVSSGNHGYTF.